The entry below gives a single T cell receptor (beta chain) sequence along with its context. Mismatch with germline at one junction end may stem from a read error. This sample's time point: peripheral blood 6 weeks after treatment start. Clones were read by immunoSEQ multiplex PCR, and TCRdb kept only the in-frame ones, dropping some. The sample lists under 40,000 clones; about 89% were seen once. The entry originates in a study of PD-L1 blockade in urothelial cancer. The clonotype comes from a man at least 80 years old with urothelial cancer. The starting material was PBMCs, obtained around atezolizumab (anti-PD-L1) treatment.

CDR3 residues: CASSLGRRGSF. CDR3 nucleotide sequence: TGTGCCAGCAGCTTGGGGCGCAGGGGTTCTTTT. The rearrangement joins TRBV5-6 to TRBJ1-1; D might be TRBD1 (6 bases). The germline V gene encodes CDR1 SGHDT and CDR2 YYEEEE. This CDR3 has 11 amino acids.